The 8 T cell receptor beta chains below were found in one sample sequenced in a study of T cell responses to AZD1222 COVID-19 vaccine. Sequencing was performed with immunoSEQ multiplex PCR; in TCRdb, only in-frame clones are kept and a portion is missing. The sample includes 150,000 to 200,000 clones, less than 90% seen only once; the top ten take approximately 1.6%. This material consisted of peripheral blood, taken on day 0 of AZD1222 vaccination. These receptors were collected from an adult in good health.

The chain carries TRBV28 and TRBJ2-5; 10 positions match TRBD2. V gave up 5 bases and J gave up 4 bases; unmatched junction bases: 28. The germline CDR1 and CDR2 sequences are MDHEN and SYDVKM. This CDR3 region has 22 residues. The DNA for the CDR3 is TGTGCCAGCAGTCGCTTGACCCTTAGCGGGAGGAGGGCCGGGGTATTTGGAGAGACCCAGTACTTC. Encoded protein: CASSRLTLSGRRAGVFGETQYF.

The V gene is TRBV3-1 (or the pseudogene TRBV3-2), the J gene TRBJ2-7, with 10 nucleotides matching TRBD1. The CDR3 runs to 14 residues. The junction had 2 bases not matched to a gene; V was cut back by 4 bases and J by 2 bases. Germline-derived CDR1 and CDR2 are LGHDT and YNNKEL (reference sequence). The CDR3 region is CASSLDRGPYEQYV. The CDR3 coding sequence is TGTGCCAGCAGCCTCGACAGGGGGCCCTACGAGCAGTACGTC.

The J gene is TRBJ1-6, the V gene TRBV19; no definite D call. Germline loops: CDR1 LNHDA, CDR2 SQIVND (reference sequence). V lost 6 bases, J lost 13 bases, and 16 bases lay in between. CDR3 size: 13 residues. CDR3 DNA: TGTGCCAGTAGCAACTCTATAGGTCAGCCCCTCCACTTT. Its protein product is CASSNSIGQPLHF.

The chain recombines TRBV4-3 with TRBJ1-3; D call uncertain. The CDR3 totals 15 residues. From germline, CDR1 is LGHNA and CDR2 YSLEER. Trimming removed 5 bases from V and 0 bases from J, with 11 bases in between. CDR3 amino acids: CASSSQPASGNTIYF. The CDR3 DNA reads TGCGCCAGCAGCTCCCAGCCCGCCTCTGGAAACACCATATATTTT.

The gene calls are TRBV7-2 and TRBJ2-5, with 7 bases matching TRBD1. Germline-derived CDR1 and CDR2 are SGHTA and FQGNSA. V shed 5 bases and J 4 bases; nucleotides not matched to a gene: 7. This CDR3 contains 14 residues. The chain's CDR3 is CASSQGQLPETQYF. The CDR3 region has the DNA TGTGCCAGCAGCCAGGGACAGTTGCCAGAGACCCAGTACTTC.

The gene calls are TRBV6-5 and TRBJ1-6; no clear D. From germline, CDR1 is MNHEY and CDR2 SVGAGI. With 2 bases removed from V and 10 bases from J, the gap between germline ends came to 12 bases. The CDR3 has 14 residues. DNA of the CDR3: TGTGCCAGCAGTTACCTGCACCTACGCTCACCCCTCCACTTT. This codes for CASSYLHLRSPLHF.

V and J are TRBV24-1 and TRBJ1-1; the D gene is possibly TRBD1 (5 bases). The CDR3 consists of 14 residues. CDR1 and CDR2 (germline): KGHDR, SFDVKD. Trimming left V 7 bases short and J 1 base short, with 12 bases between. In DNA, the CDR3 is TGTGCCACCAGATCGGTCGGGGGGAACACTGAAGCTTTCTTT. The encoded protein is CATRSVGGNTEAFF.

The chain joins TRBV5-5 to TRBJ1-3; possibly TRBD1 for D (6 bases). The CDR3 is 15 residues long. Trimming removed 2 bases at V and 4 bases at J, with 13 bases between. Germline lookup yields CDR1 SGHKS and CDR2 YYEKEE (reference sequence). This chain's CDR3 is CASSFVGGHGNTIYF. The CDR3 bases are TGTGCCAGCAGCTTCGTGGGGGGGCACGGAAACACCATATATTTT.